This TCR beta chain was retrieved from a study of blood T cell repertoires in COVID-19 (dated by TCRdb to 2018 to 2020). Broadly, across the study: Collaborator samples came from the United States, Italy and Spain and covered acute and convalescent phases of COVID-19. HLA class I and class II types, where available, came from metadata supplied by the sample provider rather than from assay-based typing. Subjects who had been exposed to COVID-19, were actively infected with it, or had recovered from it provided the deeply sampled blood TCRbeta repertoires that made up the dataset. The repertoires were released in a freely available public database intended as a resource for research on the immune response to SARS-CoV-2. The prospective study material was composed of cDNA or gDNA derived from T cells, B-cell-depleted T cells, or PBMCs. Samples were obtained from the ongoing ImmuneRACE study (first 160 participants) and from over a thousand subjects provided by 6 global collaborators. The sample metadata nearly always contained a de-identified subject ID, COVID-19 status, age in years and sex.

TCRbeta CDR3 regions were amplified from genomic DNA using the immunoSEQ Assay, a bias-controlled multiplex PCR. As for the authors' bioinformatics: Nucleated cell counts per sample were estimated from amplification of reference gene primers within the assay. To quantify the absolute abundance of each unique TCRbeta CDR3 rearrangement, sequence reads were collapsed and filtered. Productive Simpson clonality was computed per sample as the square root of Simpson's diversity index over productive rearrangements. The immuneACCESS repertoire file appears here via TCRdb, limited to in-frame rearrangements. These files lack a portion of the clones; in checked studies, under half of the deficit traces to unresolved V genes, and the cause of the others is not known. From that table come the V and J calls and clone size; the DNA was used to work out D and trimming. The sample table holds about 200,000 clones, of which 70% to 90% were seen once. The ten largest clones take up about 5% of the sample.

On this clone itself: Its antigen has not been determined. Per-base qualities were not stored, and no clone one base away is much larger.

Each collaborating institution followed its own protocols to collect whole blood in K2EDTA tubes. Collaborator samples were shipped for TCRbeta analysis as frozen whole blood, isolated PBMCs, or DNA extracted from either sample type. The germline V and J ends show losses of 3 bases and 4 bases respectively, and no gene match explains 8 bases of the junction. CDR1 DFQATT and CDR2 SNEGSKA were looked up in the germline V gene (reference sequence). The CDR3 numbers 16 residues from cysteine through phenylalanine. Just CDR3 DNA is preserved here, 48 bases in frame from base 1. Findings and caveats that apply to the study as a whole: How much clinical and demographic metadata was included differed by source and by participant, and the metadata was provided uncurated.

Input material: peripheral blood. The V gene is TRBV20-1 and the J gene is TRBJ2-1, with 11 bases matching TRBD1. The origin of this receptor is a woman in her 40s with acute or convalescent COVID-19. The CDR3 protein: CSASRRGTGGYNEQFF. The nucleotides are TGCAGTGCTAGTAGGAGGGGGACAGGGGGTTACAATGAGCAGTTCTTC.